The sequence of this T cell receptor beta chain was determined in a study of T cells in women clearing cervical HPV infection. Study at large: Controls gave blood once infection was undetectable; cases at lesion identification.

This CDR3 contains 15 residues. V gave up 4 bases and J gave up 2 bases, with 15 bases separating them. Looked up from germline, CDR1 is ENHRY and CDR2 is SYGVKD. Concerning this clone itself: Read coverage stops 3 residues before the CDR3 terminus; the germline J gene supplies the remainder.

TCRdb's copy holds only in-frame clones and misses some; the assay was immunoSEQ multiplex PCR. Its table lists approximately 15,000 clones. The TCR originated in a woman aged 18-70 years with a cervical HPV16 infection that either progressed to CIN3+ or cleared (not recorded which). V usage is TRBV10-3 and J usage is TRBJ2-7; D might be TRBD2 (5 bases). Source material: blood buffy coat. The sequenced CDR3 bases are TGTGCCATCAGTGCCCCGGACTTAAAACCCTACGAG. Translating it yields CAISAPDLKPYE. The full CDR3 is CAISAPDLKPYEQYF.